The entry below describes one T cell receptor (beta chain). The participants were between about 18 and 90 years old and came from some 23 US areas. Up to 2 weeks before entering the study, exposed participants had met a COVID-19 case. The data were obtained in a study of blood T cell repertoires in COVID-19. Study in general: Acute and convalescent COVID-19 samples came from the United States, Italy and Spain. PBMCs, B-cell-depleted T cells, or T cells were the source of the cDNA or gDNA that made up the material.

Sequencing was performed with immunoSEQ multiplex PCR; in TCRdb, only in-frame clones are kept and a portion is missing. The sample lists a few hundred thousand clones, approximately 89% seen once, with 2.9% in the top ten. Germline CDR1 reads SGHVS; CDR2 reads FQNEAQ. Trimming cost V 5 bases and J 5 bases; bases outside gene matches: 7. This CDR3 contains 15 residues. Sequencing was carried out using PBMCs or T cells enriched from blood (not recorded which). The origin of this receptor is a woman aged 45-59 years who had been exposed to COVID-19. The V and J genes are TRBV7-8 and TRBJ1-4, with 8 bases lining up with TRBD1. CDR3 amino acids: CASSPQTGANEKLFF. CDR3 nucleotides: TGTGCCAGCAGCCCCCAGACAGGGGCGAATGAAAAACTGTTTTTT. Using reference TRBV7-8 and TRBJ1-4 for the parts outside the CDR3, the full variable domain is GAGVSQSPRYKVAKRGQDVALRCDPISGHVSLFWYQQALGQGPEFLTYFQNEAQLDKSGLPSDRFFAERPEGSVSTLKIQRTQQEDSAVYLCASSPQTGANEKLFFGSGTQLSVL.